Listed below are T cell receptor beta chains from one sample, sequenced in a study of T-cell memory formation after mild COVID-19. TCRdb re-called the 5' RACE reads through MiXCR, storing one row per CDR3 protein. The sample carries around 200,000 distinct CDR3 sequences, approximately 16% recorded once. Material: PBMCs or a T cell subset sorted from them (not recorded which). The receptors here all came from an adult woman who had mild COVID-19 (a few samples of this study predate the infection). Cell type and time point are not known. Each CDR3 is given with its conserved first and last residue. The D gene is left open where the match is weak. Clone size is stated in some rows and not others, as once, few, many or a class when expanded.

V gene: TRBV12-3/TRBV12-4; clone size: few; J gene: TRBJ2-7; D gene: TRBD1; CDR3 protein: CASSLQGVLSYEQYF; CDR3 DNA: TGTGCCAGCAGTTTACAGGGGGTCCTCTCCTACGAGCAGTACTTC
V gene: TRBV9; clone size: few; J gene: TRBJ2-1; D gene: TRBD2; CDR3 protein: CASSVEGTSWHEQFF; CDR3 DNA: TGTGCCAGCAGCGTAGAAGGGACTAGCTGGCATGAGCAGTTCTTC
V gene: TRBV24-1; clone size: few; J gene: TRBJ2-3; D gene: .; CDR3 protein: CATSAPNREYTDTQYF; CDR3 DNA: TGTGCCACCAGCGCGCCGAACAGGGAATACACAGATACGCAGTATTTT
V gene: TRBV7-3; clone size: few; J gene: TRBJ2-3; D gene: .; CDR3 protein: CASSLTNPGQDTQYF; CDR3 DNA: TGTGCCAGCAGCTTAACGAACCCAGGGCAAGATACGCAGTATTTT
V gene: TRBV7-9; clone size: .; J gene: TRBJ1-1; D gene: .; CDR3 protein: CASSLVLGSSTSAFF; CDR3 DNA: TGTGCCAGCAGCTTAGTCCTGGGCTCCTCGACCAGTGCTTTCTTT
V gene: TRBV29-1; clone size: .; J gene: TRBJ2-6; D gene: .; CDR3 protein: CSVGRGGGANVLTF; CDR3 DNA: TGCAGCGTTGGTAGGGGTGGAGGGGCCAACGTCCTGACTTTC
V gene: TRBV14; clone size: .; J gene: TRBJ2-5; D gene: .; CDR3 protein: CASNSKGLGVETQYF; CDR3 DNA: TGTGCCAGCAACTCAAAGGGGTTGGGGGTAGAGACCCAGTACTTC
V gene: TRBV20-1; clone size: few; J gene: TRBJ2-7; D gene: TRBD2; CDR3 protein: CSARPTSGSYEQYF; CDR3 DNA: TGCAGTGCTAGACCGACTAGCGGGAGTTACGAGCAGTACTTC
V gene: TRBV5-1; clone size: .; J gene: TRBJ2-3; D gene: .; CDR3 protein: CASTISRERPDTQYF; CDR3 DNA: TGCGCCAGCACCATCTCTCGGGAGCGCCCAGATACGCAGTATTTT
V gene: TRBV20-1; clone size: .; J gene: TRBJ2-3; D gene: TRBD1; CDR3 protein: CSALGTGLSDTQYF; CDR3 DNA: TGCAGTGCTCTAGGGACAGGACTCTCGGATACGCAGTATTTT
V gene: TRBV21-1; clone size: .; J gene: TRBJ2-3; D gene: .; CDR3 protein: CASSKALERSTDTQYF; CDR3 DNA: TGTGCCAGCAGCAAAGCGCTGGAGAGAAGCACAGATACGCAGTATTTT
V gene: TRBV5-1; clone size: few; J gene: TRBJ2-3; D gene: .; CDR3 protein: CASSPRTPPTDTQYF; CDR3 DNA: TGCGCCAGCAGCCCCCGGACCCCCCCGACAGATACGCAGTATTTT
V gene: TRBV3-1; clone size: few; J gene: TRBJ1-6; D gene: .; CDR3 protein: CASSQIPTYNSPLHF; CDR3 DNA: TGTGCCAGCAGCCAGATTCCAACCTATAATTCACCCCTCCACTTT
V gene: TRBV4-1; clone size: few; J gene: TRBJ2-7; D gene: .; CDR3 protein: CASSPRKAAEQYF; CDR3 DNA: TGCGCCAGCAGCCCCAGGAAAGCCGCCGAGCAGTACTTC
V gene: TRBV19; clone size: few; J gene: TRBJ2-7; D gene: .; CDR3 protein: CASTDSFHEQYF; CDR3 DNA: TGTGCCAGTACGGACAGCTTCCACGAGCAGTACTTC
V gene: TRBV29-1; clone size: many; J gene: TRBJ2-3; D gene: TRBD2; CDR3 protein: CSVVRLAGGTSTDTQYF; CDR3 DNA: TGCAGCGTTGTACGCCTAGCGGGAGGAACTAGCACAGATACGCAGTATTTT
V gene: TRBV7-2; clone size: .; J gene: TRBJ2-7; D gene: TRBD2; CDR3 protein: CASTWSGGAYEQYF; CDR3 DNA: TGTGCCAGCACCTGGTCGGGGGGGGCCTACGAGCAGTACTTC